The present T cell receptor (beta chain) was sequenced within a study of T cell responses to AZD1222 COVID-19 vaccine. Study findings and constraints: Unmutated regions of variants are reportedly targeted by nearly half of spike-specific TCRs.

Clones were sequenced by immunoSEQ multiplex PCR, and TCRdb holds only the in-frame ones, with some missing. The sample yields more than 95,000 clones, about 90% seen once. Germline CDR1 reads GTSNPN; CDR2 reads SVGIG (reference sequence). The CDR3 sequence is 13 residues long. The germline V and J ends were trimmed by 2 bases and 7 bases, with 11 bases remaining between them. The sample holds a few counts of this clone. The antigen is undetermined. The sequences come from peripheral blood, collected on day 0 of AZD1222 vaccination. This TCR came from an adult in good health. The chain employs TRBV30 and TRBJ1-4; D ambiguous. CDR3 loop: CAWSFGDSEKLFF. The CDR3, as DNA: TGTGCCTGGAGTTTCGGGGATTCTGAAAAACTGTTTTTT.